What follows are 2 T cell receptor beta chains derived from one specimen sequenced in a study of OX40 agonist ivuxolimab in advanced cancers. Using immunoSEQ multiplex PCR, the repertoire was profiled, and TCRdb retains in-frame clones only, with some absent. Altogether around 76,000 clones are present, approximately 85% being singletons, with the ten largest covering about 0.57%. The sequencing used CD4+ or CD8+ T cells sorted from blood, collected in a trial of the OX40 agonist ivuxolimab. Receptors were obtained from an adult with an advanced solid tumor such as melanoma, head and neck, liver or kidney cancer.

The gene calls are TRBV4-3 and TRBJ2-2; 10 nucleotides match TRBD1. Trimming removed 5 bases from V and 7 bases from J; junction bases left unmatched: 7. Germline V gene lookup returns CDR1 LGHNA and CDR2 YSLEER. This CDR3 is built from 15 residues. The CDR3 here is CASSTRQGAGGELFF. The CDR3 coding sequence is TGCGCCAGCAGCACCCGACAGGGGGCAGGCGGGGAGCTGTTTTTT.

This chain joins TRBV12-2 and TRBJ1-2. TRBV12-2 is described as a pseudogene. The CDR3 runs 12 residues. CDR3 loop: CASRPIGHGYTF. CDR3 nucleotide sequence: TGTGCAAGTCGCCCAATAGGCCATGGCTACACCTTC.